The present TCR beta chain was sequenced within a study of shared T cell receptors in the human thymus. TCRdb keeps only in-frame clones here, not all; method: immunoSEQ multiplex PCR. The data hold 450,000 to 650,000 clones, with approximately 80% observed a single time. Trimming took 0 bases from V and 7 from J; bases not matched to a gene: 8. The CDR3 extends over 16 amino acids. Germline V CDR1 and CDR2: MGHRA, YSYEKL. In this sample, this clone turned up a few times. These data are also associated with another study on human thymus T cells. This second study notes: The study used thymus tissue resected during corrective heart surgery. Thymic and blood repertoires seemed to show skewed V and J gene use.

The rearrangement joins TRBV4-1 to TRBJ2-2; 7 bases map to TRBD1. The receptor's source is a boy younger than two with a congenital heart defect. The material sequenced was thymocytes. CDR3 protein: CASSQEGQRASGELFF. The DNA of the CDR3 is TGCGCCAGCAGCCAAGAGGGACAGAGGGCAAGCGGGGAGCTGTTTTTT.